This record concerns one TCR beta chain sequence. The junction and the germline gene differ at one end; a read error may be behind it. The data originate from a study of PD-1 blockade in classical Hodgkin lymphoma. Germline CDR1 is SSHAT and CDR2 is FNYEAQ (reference sequence). The CDR3 consists of 21 residues. Relapse after autologous stem cell transplantation occurred in every patient, and brentuximab vedotin exposure varied. Sequenced by immunoSEQ multiplex PCR; TCRdb stores in-frame clones only, minus some. The sample includes about 61,000 clones, 80% to 90% of them seen just once. The material was peripheral blood mononuclear cells (PBMCs), obtained at baseline. The source is a human donor with classical Hodgkin lymphoma. V gene TRBV7-7 combines with J gene TRBJ1-5, with D perhaps matching TRBD1 (5 bases). CDR3 bases: TGTGCTAGCAGCTTAATGGGGGGTAGCAGTCTCCTACTCTATAGCAATCAGCCCCAGCATTTT. This encodes CASSLMGGSSLLLYSNQPQHF. The full variable domain, rest sourced from reference TRBV7-7 and TRBJ1-5, is GAGVSQSPRYKVTKRGQDVTLRCDPISSHATLYWYQQALGQGPEFLTYFNYEAQPDKSGLPSDRFSAERPEGSISTLTIQRTEQRDSAMYRCASSLMGGSSLLLYSNQPQHFGDGTRLSIL.